This T cell receptor (beta chain) came from a study of shared clonotypes between healthy human individuals. Generated by immunoSEQ multiplex PCR, the TCRdb table keeps only in-frame clones and is missing some. The sample holds 2 million to 2.5 million clones; approximately 93% are singletons and the top ten take about 0.39%. Germline loops: CDR1 LNHDA, CDR2 SQIVND (reference sequence). The trim removed 6 bases at V and 0 bases at J, leaving 11 bases unmatched. There are 18 residues in the CDR3. V and J are TRBV19 and TRBJ1-4; 9 nucleotides agree with TRBD1. The receptor was isolated from a man younger than 30 in good health. Some clones in this sample may be carry-over from other donors' samples. Sample: naive CD4+ T cells from PBMCs. Subset described: CD45RA+ positively selected. This chain's CDR3 is CASRETGQGIATNEKLFF. The CDR3 DNA follows: TGTGCCAGTAGAGAAACCGGACAGGGGATCGCAACTAATGAAAAACTGTTTTTT.